Below are 8 T cell receptor beta chains sequenced from a single sample in a study of blood T cell repertoires in COVID-19. Assay: immunoSEQ multiplex PCR; the TCRdb copy retains only in-frame clones and omits some. Of around 120,000 clones listed, over 70% are singletons. The sample was peripheral blood. These receptors were obtained from a woman between 70 and 85 years old with acute or convalescent COVID-19.

The rearrangement joins TRBV28 to TRBJ1-1, with TRBD1 matching over 7 bases. The germline gives CDR1 MDHEN, CDR2 SYDVKM. This CDR3 is built from 16 residues. V lost 7 bases, J lost 5 bases, and 16 bases stayed unmatched. Here the CDR3 DNA reads TGTGCCAGCACATTCGGGGACAGACTGAGCGGGACTGAAGCTTTCTTT. This codes for CASTFGDRLSGTEAFF.

V and J are TRBV21-1 and TRBJ2-2; the table's D call, TRBD1, has no DNA check behind it. TRBV21-1 is noted as a pseudogene. The CDR3 is made up of 13 amino acids. CDR3 protein: CASSNWQGLGLFF. The CDR3 coding sequence is TGTGCCAGCAGCAATTGGCAGGGATTAGGGCTGTTTTTT.

The J gene is TRBJ1-1, the V gene TRBV29-1; 8 nucleotides match TRBD1. In germline, CDR1 is SQVTM, CDR2 ANQGSEA. CDR3 length: 16 amino acids. The V segment lost 5 bases and the J segment 0 bases; nucleotides outside the gene matches: 11. The CDR3 here is CSVPRTGIPLNTEAFF. CDR3 nucleotide sequence: TGCAGCGTTCCCCGGACAGGGATTCCTCTGAACACTGAAGCTTTCTTT. Looking up the rest from reference TRBV29-1 and TRBJ1-1 gives the full variable domain: SAVISQKPSRDICQRGTSLTIQCQVDSQVTMMFWYRQQPGQSLTLIATANQGSEATYESGFVIDKFPISRPNLTFSTLTVSNMSPEDSSIYLCSVPRTGIPLNTEAFFGQGTRLTVV.

This sequence joins TRBV24-1 and TRBJ1-4, with D possibly TRBD1 on 5 matching bases. Germline V gives CDR1 KGHDR, CDR2 SFDVKD. The V end was cut by 4 bases, the J end by 7 bases, with 15 bases between. This CDR3 is 15 amino acids long. The CDR3 DNA reads TGTGCCACCAGTGACCCGACAGCTAGGGGTGAAAAACTGTTTTTT. It specifies CATSDPTARGEKLFF.

The rearrangement joins TRBV28 to TRBJ1-2, with D hard to call. The V end was cut by 7 bases, the J end by 1 base, with 10 bases between. The CDR3 covers 13 residues. The germline V gene encodes CDR1 MDHEN and CDR2 SYDVKM. CDR3 sequence: CASTPGVNYGYTF. The CDR3 DNA is TGTGCCAGCACCCCCGGGGTTAACTATGGCTACACCTTC.

The chain employs TRBV10-1 and TRBJ1-3, with D perhaps matching TRBD1 (5 bases). The CDR3 runs 16 residues. Looked up from germline, CDR1 is WNHNN and CDR2 is SYGVQD (reference sequence). V was trimmed by 0 bases and J by 1 base, leaving 10 bases between them. CDR3 protein: CASSESKGVSGNTIYF. CDR3 in DNA: TGCGCCAGCAGTGAGTCGAAAGGGGTTTCTGGAAACACCATATATTTT.

The chain combines TRBV29-1 with TRBJ2-1; maybe TRBD1 (6 bases). This CDR3 has 15 residues. CDR1 and CDR2 from the germline V gene are SQVTM and ANQGSEA. The V gene lost 7 bases and the J gene lost 4 bases, with 20 bases spanning the gap. CDR3 nucleotides: TGCAGCGCGATAGGGGGACCTACTTCGTACAATGAGCAGTTCTTC. Encoded protein: CSAIGGPTSYNEQFF.

This chain links TRBV7-2 with TRBJ2-5; 7 positions agree with TRBD2. The CDR3 length is 14 residues. Germline CDR1 SGHTA, CDR2 FQGNSA. The ends lost 4 bases at V and 2 bases at J; junction bases unmatched: 4. The CDR3 nucleotides read TGTGCCAGCAGCTCGGCGGGGGTGCAAGAGACCCAGTACTTC. Its protein is CASSSAGVQETQYF.